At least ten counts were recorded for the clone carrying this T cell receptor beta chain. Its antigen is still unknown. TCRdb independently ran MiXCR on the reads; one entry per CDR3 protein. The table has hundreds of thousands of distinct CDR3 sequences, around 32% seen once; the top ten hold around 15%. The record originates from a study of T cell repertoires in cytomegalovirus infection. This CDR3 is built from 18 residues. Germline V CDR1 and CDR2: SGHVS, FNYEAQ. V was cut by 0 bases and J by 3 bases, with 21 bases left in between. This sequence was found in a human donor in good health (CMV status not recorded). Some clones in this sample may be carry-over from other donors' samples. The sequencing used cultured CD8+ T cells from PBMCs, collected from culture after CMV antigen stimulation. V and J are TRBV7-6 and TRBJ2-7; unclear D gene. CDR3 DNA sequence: TGTGCCAGCAGCTTAGCGGAGCCGAGCCAGAGTCAGCTCTACGAGCAGTACTTC. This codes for CASSLAEPSQSQLYEQYF. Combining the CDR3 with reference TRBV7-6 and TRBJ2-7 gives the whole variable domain GAGVSQSPRYKVTKRGQDVALRCDPISGHVSLYWYRQALGQGPEFLTYFNYEAQQDKSGLPNDRFSAERPEGSISTLTIQRTEQRDSAMYRCASSLAEPSQSQLYEQYFGPGTRLTVT.